This T cell receptor (beta chain) is drawn from a study of immune characterization of retroperitoneal liposarcoma. One entry per CDR3 protein, called by TCRdb with MiXCR from the PCR reads. The sample includes some 15,000 distinct CDR3 sequences, approximately 48% of them seen just once. The table lists this clonotype with a few counts. Germline V gene data show CDR1 as SGHTA and CDR2 as FQGNSA. The V segment lost 3 bases and the J segment 10 bases; nucleotides outside the gene matches: 14. The CDR3 is 17 amino acids. The sample comprised tumor tissue. This chain links TRBV7-2 with TRBJ2-1, with TRBD2 matching over 11 bases. The clonotype was recovered from a female donor with retroperitoneal liposarcoma. In DNA, the CDR3 is TGTGCCAGCAGCTTCACTAGCGGGGGTACAAAAACCTACGAGCAGTTCTTC. This sequence encodes CASSFTSGGTKTYEQFF.